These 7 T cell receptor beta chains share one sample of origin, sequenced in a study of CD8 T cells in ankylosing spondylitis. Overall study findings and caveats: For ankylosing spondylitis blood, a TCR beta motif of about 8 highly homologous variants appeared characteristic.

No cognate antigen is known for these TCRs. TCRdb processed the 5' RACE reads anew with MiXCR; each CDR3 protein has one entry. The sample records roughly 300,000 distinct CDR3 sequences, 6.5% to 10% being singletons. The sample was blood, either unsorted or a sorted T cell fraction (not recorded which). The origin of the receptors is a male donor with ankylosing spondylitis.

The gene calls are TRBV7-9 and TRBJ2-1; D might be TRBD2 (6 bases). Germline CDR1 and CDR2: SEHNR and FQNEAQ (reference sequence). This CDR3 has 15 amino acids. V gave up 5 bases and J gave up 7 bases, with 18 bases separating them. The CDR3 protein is CASSGLGTQGNEQFF. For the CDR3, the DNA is TGTGCCAGCAGCGGCTTAGGGACTCAGGGAAATGAGCAGTTCTTC.

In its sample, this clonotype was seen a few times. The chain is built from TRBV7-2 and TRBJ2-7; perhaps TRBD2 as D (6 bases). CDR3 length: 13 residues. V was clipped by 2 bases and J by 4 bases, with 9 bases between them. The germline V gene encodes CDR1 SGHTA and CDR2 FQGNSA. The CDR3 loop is CASSLTGEYEQYF. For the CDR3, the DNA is TGTGCCAGCAGCTTAACGGGAGAGTACGAGCAGTACTTC. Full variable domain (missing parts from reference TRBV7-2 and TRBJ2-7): GAGVSQSPSNKVTEKGKDVELRCDPISGHTALYWYRQSLGQGLEFLIYFQGNSAPDKSGLPSDRFSAERTGGSVSTLTIQRTQQEDSAVYLCASSLTGEYEQYFGPGTRLTVT.

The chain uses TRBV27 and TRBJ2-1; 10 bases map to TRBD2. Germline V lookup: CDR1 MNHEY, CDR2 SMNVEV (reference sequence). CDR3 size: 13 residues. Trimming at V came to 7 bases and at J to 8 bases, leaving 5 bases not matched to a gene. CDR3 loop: CASKLAGGHEQFF. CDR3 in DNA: TGTGCCAGCAAATTAGCGGGAGGCCATGAGCAGTTCTTC.

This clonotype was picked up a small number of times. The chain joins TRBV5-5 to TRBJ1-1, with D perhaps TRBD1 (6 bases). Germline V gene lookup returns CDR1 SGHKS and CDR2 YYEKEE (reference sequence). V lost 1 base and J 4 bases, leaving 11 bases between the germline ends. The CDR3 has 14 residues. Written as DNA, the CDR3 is TGTGCCAGCAGCTTGACAGGGACGGTCACTGAAGCTTTCTTT. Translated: CASSLTGTVTEAFF.

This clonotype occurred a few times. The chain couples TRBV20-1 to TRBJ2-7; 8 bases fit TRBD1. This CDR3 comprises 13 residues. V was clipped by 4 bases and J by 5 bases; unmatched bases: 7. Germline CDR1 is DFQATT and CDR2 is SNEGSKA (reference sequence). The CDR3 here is CSANSDRVNEQYF. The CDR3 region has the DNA TGCAGTGCTAATTCGGACAGGGTAAACGAGCAGTACTTC.

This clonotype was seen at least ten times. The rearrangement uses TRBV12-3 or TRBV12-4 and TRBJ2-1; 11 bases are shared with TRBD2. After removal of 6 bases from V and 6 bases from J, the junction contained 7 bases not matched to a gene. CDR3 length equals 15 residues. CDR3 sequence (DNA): TGTGCCAGCAGCTCTACTAGCGGGAGTGGCAATGAGCAGTTCTTC. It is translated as CASSSTSGSGNEQFF.

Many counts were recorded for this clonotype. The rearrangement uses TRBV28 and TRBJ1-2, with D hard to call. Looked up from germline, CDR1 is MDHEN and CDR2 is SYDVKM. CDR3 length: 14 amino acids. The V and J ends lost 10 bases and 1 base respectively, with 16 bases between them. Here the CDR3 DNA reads TGTGCCACACAAACGACGGAAGATAACTATGGCTACACCTTC. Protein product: CATQTTEDNYGYTF.